Sequencing of this T cell receptor (beta chain) was carried out in a study of response to subunit inactivated influenza vaccine. V was trimmed by 2 bases and J by 8 bases, leaving 10 bases between them. The CDR3 is 12 residues long. Germline CDR1 reads SGDLS; CDR2 reads YYNGEE. Study outcomes and limitations: It was suggested by the authors that few new T cells are recruited by each seasonal influenza vaccination.

TCRdb analysed the RT-PCR reads with MiXCR anew, one entry per CDR3 protein. This table has about 520,000 distinct CDR3 sequences, 25% appearing once. As to this clonotype: Antigen specificity is unknown.

The specimen was CD4+ T cells sorted from PBMCs, collected around 5 days after vaccination. V and J are TRBV9 and TRBJ1-1; D possibly corresponds to TRBD1 (5 bases). The receptor was isolated from a man between 45 and 60 years old who received an inactivated influenza vaccine. In nucleotides, the CDR3 is TGTGCCAGCAGCGTGACAGCTTCGGAAGCTTTCTTT. Encoded protein: CASSVTASEAFF.